This TCR beta chain is drawn from a study of blood T cell repertoires in COVID-19. Study background: Spain, Italy and the United States supplied samples that represented acute and convalescent COVID-19. Sample material is recorded as cDNA or gDNA derived from T cells, B-cell-depleted T cells, or PBMCs.

Germline V lookup: CDR1 MNHNS, CDR2 SASEGT. The trim removed 5 bases at V and 7 bases at J, leaving 13 bases unmatched. The CDR3 consists of 17 residues. In the study's own analysis: Amplification of reference gene primers provided the estimated nucleated cell counts. This table comes from immunoSEQ multiplex PCR, and its TCRdb copy is limited to in-frame clones, with some not included. The DNA gave D and trimming, while V, J and clone size come from that table. Among about 270,000 clones listed, 86% were seen once. The chain combines TRBV6-1 with TRBJ2-1, with TRBD2 matching 11 bases. This receptor was obtained from a man aged 35 to 55 who had recovered from COVID-19. Sequenced: peripheral blood. CDR3 amino acids: CASSKGLAGVFGNEQFF. The CDR3, as DNA: TGTGCCAGCAGTAAAGGACTAGCGGGTGTCTTCGGGAATGAGCAGTTCTTC.